This passage covers 19 T cell receptor beta chains from one sample sequenced in a study of OX40 agonist ivuxolimab in advanced cancers. Assay used: immunoSEQ multiplex PCR; TCRdb lists only in-frame clones, some missing. There are approximately 25,000 clones in the sample; roughly 85% occur only once, and 40% to 50% lies in the top ten. This material consisted of CD4+ or CD8+ T cells sorted from blood, taken in a trial of the OX40 agonist ivuxolimab. The receptors were gathered from an adult with an advanced solid tumor such as melanoma, head and neck, liver or kidney cancer.

The CDR3 nucleotides read TGTGCCAGCAGCCCGGGACTCGGAAACACCATATATTTT. Its protein product is CASSPGLGNTIYF. J is TRBJ1-3 and V is TRBV7-9; tentatively, D is TRBD1 (5 bases). The CDR3 sequence is 13 residues long. V lost 5 bases and J 4 bases, leaving 9 bases between the germline ends. CDR1 and CDR2 from the germline V gene are SEHNR and FQNEAQ (reference sequence).

The V and J genes are TRBV19 and TRBJ1-1, with TRBD1 matching 9 bases. This CDR3 region has 13 residues. The V gene's germline CDR1 is LNHDA and CDR2 SQIVND (reference sequence). With 5 bases clipped from V and 5 bases from J, the junction kept 3 bases outside the gene matches. The CDR3 region is CASSADRGTEAFF. In DNA, the CDR3 is TGTGCCAGTAGTGCAGACAGGGGGACTGAAGCTTTCTTT.

This clone was observed a single time. This chain links TRBV19 with TRBJ2-6; no firm D call. There are 17 residues in the CDR3. Germline V gives CDR1 LNHDA, CDR2 SQIVND (reference sequence). V lost 7 bases to trimming and J lost 0 bases, with 16 bases between them. The CDR3 DNA follows: TGTGCCAGTACCGCCCCCAGGCAGACCTCTGGGGCCAACGTCCTGACTTTC. This gives the protein CASTAPRQTSGANVLTF.

This rearrangement joins TRBV27 to TRBJ2-4, with D perhaps TRBD2 (5 bases). The CDR3 is 16 residues long. Deletions cut 2 bases from V and 1 base from J, with 12 bases between. The V gene's germline CDR1 is MNHEY and CDR2 SMNVEV (reference sequence). CDR3 nucleotide sequence: TGTGCCAGCAGTTTAGGAGGAGAGTCGGCCAAAAACATTCAGTACTTC. The encoded protein is CASSLGGESAKNIQYF.

This clone occurred once. This chain uses TRBV19 with TRBJ2-1; D might be TRBD1 or TRBD2, each matching 5 bases. The CDR3 covers 12 residues. Trimming removed 3 bases at V and 9 bases at J, with 9 bases between. CDR1 is LNHDA and CDR2 is SQIVND in the germline V gene (reference sequence). The CDR3 here is CASSIGGTEQFF. The CDR3 DNA reads TGTGCCAGTAGTATCGGTGGGACTGAGCAGTTCTTC.

The gene calls are TRBV7-9 and TRBJ1-3; D ambiguous. Between the trimmed V and J ends, which lost 4 bases and 2 bases, there was a span of 9 bases. Germline-derived CDR1 and CDR2 are SEHNR and FQNEAQ (reference sequence). This CDR3 has 14 amino acids. This CDR3 is CASSSSRAGNTIYF. In DNA, the CDR3 is TGTGCCAGCAGCTCGAGTCGGGCTGGAAACACCATATATTTT.

V usage is TRBV9 and J usage is TRBJ2-5; D unresolved. The CDR3 has 12 residues. In germline, CDR1 is SGDLS, CDR2 YYNGEE. Deletions cut 4 bases from V and 1 base from J, with 5 bases between. The CDR3 protein is CASSPGQETQYF. CDR3 nucleotides: TGTGCCAGCAGCCCGGGCCAAGAGACCCAGTACTTC.

The chain has TRBV7-9 and TRBJ2-2, with 7 nucleotides matching TRBD1. The CDR3 has 14 amino acids. Germline loops: CDR1 SEHNR, CDR2 FQNEAQ (reference sequence). V trimming: 4 bases; J trimming: 4 bases; junction bases outside the gene matches: 3. CDR3 bases: TGTGCCAGCAGCTCGACAGGGTTCACCGGGGAGCTGTTTTTT. Residues: CASSSTGFTGELFF.

The chain has TRBV9 and TRBJ2-5; D is ambiguous. Germline values: CDR1 SGDLS, CDR2 YYNGEE. This CDR3 comprises 13 residues. V was shortened by 4 bases and J by 5 bases, with 12 bases between the two germline ends. CDR3 in DNA: TGTGCCAGCAGCCCTCCCCTAACGGAGACCCAGTACTTC. Its translation is CASSPPLTETQYF.

This chain joins TRBV27 and TRBJ1-5; D is possibly TRBD1 (5 bases). This CDR3 region has 16 residues. CDR1 and CDR2 (germline): MNHEY, SMNVEV (reference sequence). Trimming took off 4 bases at V and 6 bases at J, with 19 bases between the two ends. DNA for the CDR3: TGTGCCAGCAGTTCTGACGGATGGGGCGCAGGTCAGCCCCAGCATTTT. This encodes CASSSDGWGAGQPQHF.

In this sample, this clone turned up once. This sequence joins TRBV16 and TRBJ1-6; 8 bases map to TRBD1. The CDR3 is 16 residues long. V lost 5 bases, J lost 2 bases, and 5 bases stayed unmatched. The germline V gene has CDR1 KGHSY and CDR2 FQNENV. The CDR3 nucleotides read TGTGCCAGCAGCGCGGACAGGGTTGCCTATAATTCACCCCTCCACTTT. Translated: CASSADRVAYNSPLHF.

The chain joins TRBV5-8 to TRBJ2-7; 8 bases agree with TRBD2. This CDR3 has 16 amino acids. Germline lookup yields CDR1 SGHTS and CDR2 YDEGEE. With 0 bases clipped from V and 1 base from J, the junction kept 6 bases outside the gene matches. CDR3 sequence: CASSLDGRGGSYEQYF. DNA for the CDR3: TGTGCCAGCAGCTTGGACGGTCGGGGGGGTTCCTACGAGCAGTACTTC.

The chain combines TRBV30 with TRBJ2-3, with TRBD1 identical over 8 bases. The CDR3 runs 14 residues. V shed 2 bases and J 1 base; nucleotides not matched to a gene: 2. Germline CDR1 and CDR2: GTSNPN and SVGIG (reference sequence). The CDR3 DNA is TGTGCCTGGAGTCCGGGACAGGGCACAGATACGCAGTATTTT. This codes for CAWSPGQGTDTQYF.

This sequence joins TRBV7-9 and TRBJ2-1; 11 nucleotides align to TRBD2. V was clipped by 4 bases and J by 6 bases; unmatched bases: 8. CDR3 length: 16 residues. CDR1 and CDR2 from the germline V gene are SEHNR and FQNEAQ (reference sequence). This CDR3 is CASSSFTSGSSNEQFF. DNA for the CDR3: TGTGCCAGCAGCTCCTTCACTAGCGGGAGCTCCAATGAGCAGTTCTTC.

The chain links TRBV19 to TRBJ2-7; possible D gene TRBD2, 6 bases. The CDR3 extends over 15 amino acids. Per the germline V gene, CDR1 is LNHDA and CDR2 is SQIVND (reference sequence). V was cut by 5 bases and J by 3 bases, with 17 bases left in between. CDR3 in amino acids: CASSAVAEGSYEQYF. The CDR3 DNA sequence: TGTGCCAGTAGTGCGGTAGCGGAGGGGAGCTACGAGCAGTACTTC.

This clone was counted between two and nine times. V usage is TRBV30 and J usage is TRBJ1-1; TRBD1 might be the D (5 bases). Trimming removed 4 bases from V and 4 bases from J, with 10 bases in between. The CDR3 length is 12 residues. Looked up from germline, CDR1 is GTSNPN and CDR2 is SVGIG (reference sequence). The CDR3 here is CAWNVGGTEAFF. CDR3 in DNA: TGTGCCTGGAATGTGGGGGGCACTGAAGCTTTCTTT.

The chain joins TRBV15 to TRBJ2-1, with TRBD2 identical over 7 bases. V gave up 8 bases and J gave up 0 bases; unmatched junction bases: 7. The CDR3 is made up of 15 amino acids. Germline V gene data show CDR1 as LNHNV and CDR2 as YYDKDF (reference sequence). The CDR3 loop reads CATASSGGSYNEQFF. CDR3 nucleotides: TGTGCCACCGCATCCTCGGGGGGCTCCTACAATGAGCAGTTCTTC.

The V gene is TRBV4-1, the J gene TRBJ1-5, with TRBD1 as a possible D gene (6 bases). The V and J ends lost 0 bases and 3 bases respectively, with 9 bases between them. Germline V gene data show CDR1 as MGHRA and CDR2 as YSYEKL. The CDR3 sequence is 15 residues long. In DNA, the CDR3 is TGCGCCAGCAGCCAAGATAGGGGGGACAATCAGCCCCAGCATTTT. Encoded protein: CASSQDRGDNQPQHF.

The genes are TRBV5-1 and TRBJ2-7; D may be TRBD1 (5 bases). Germline values: CDR1 SGHRS, CDR2 YFSETQ. The CDR3 has 14 amino acids. V shed 0 bases and J shed 3 bases, with 10 bases lying between them. CDR3 residues: CASSLDGADYEQYF. DNA for the CDR3: TGCGCCAGCAGCTTGGATGGGGCCGACTACGAGCAGTACTTC.